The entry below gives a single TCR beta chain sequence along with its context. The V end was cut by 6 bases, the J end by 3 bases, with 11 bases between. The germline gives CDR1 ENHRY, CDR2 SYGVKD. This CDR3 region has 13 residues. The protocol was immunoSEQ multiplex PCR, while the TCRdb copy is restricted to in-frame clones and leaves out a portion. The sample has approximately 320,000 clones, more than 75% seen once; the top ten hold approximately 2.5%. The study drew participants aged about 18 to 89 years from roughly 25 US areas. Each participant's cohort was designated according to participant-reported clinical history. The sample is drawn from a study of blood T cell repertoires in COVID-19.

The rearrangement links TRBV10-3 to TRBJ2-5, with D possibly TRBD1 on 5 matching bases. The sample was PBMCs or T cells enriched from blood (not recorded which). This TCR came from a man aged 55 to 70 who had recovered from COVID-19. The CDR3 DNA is TGTGCCATCAGCCGCTCCAGGGAAGAGACCCAGTACTTC. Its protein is CAISRSREETQYF.